This TCR beta chain derives from a study of blood T cell repertoires in COVID-19. The overall study: Samples taken during acute and convalescent COVID-19 were collected in the United States, Italy and Spain. From T cells, B-cell-depleted T cells, or PBMCs came the material, which was cDNA or gDNA.

The CDR3 loop spans 12 amino acids. V was pared by 4 bases and J by 5 bases, with 8 bases between. Methods used by the authors: How many nucleated cells were present was estimated from reference gene primer amplification. TCRdb's copy holds only in-frame clones and misses some; the assay was immunoSEQ multiplex PCR. The DNA gave D and trimming, while V, J and clone size come from that table. Seen here are 95,000 to 130,000 clones, around nine tenths observed once, and the top ten hold approximately 1.9%. The sample taken for sequencing was peripheral blood. The chain combines TRBV12-3 or TRBV12-4 with TRBJ1-1; no firm D call. The receptor comes from a human donor with active COVID-19. The donor label of this sample is uncertain. The CDR3 reads CASSSYRTEAFF. The DNA of the CDR3 is TGTGCCAGCAGTTCCTACCGGACTGAAGCTTTCTTT.